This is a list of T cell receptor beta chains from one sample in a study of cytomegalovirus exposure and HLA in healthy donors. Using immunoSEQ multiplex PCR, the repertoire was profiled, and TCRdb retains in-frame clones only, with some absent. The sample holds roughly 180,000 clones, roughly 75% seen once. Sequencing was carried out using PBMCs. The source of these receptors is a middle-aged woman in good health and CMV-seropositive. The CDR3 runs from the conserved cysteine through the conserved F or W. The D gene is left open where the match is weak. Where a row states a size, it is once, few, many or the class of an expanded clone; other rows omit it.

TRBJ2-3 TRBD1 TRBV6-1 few TGTGCCAGCGGTGGGACAGACCAACGCACAGATACGCAGTATTTT CASGGTDQRTDTQYF
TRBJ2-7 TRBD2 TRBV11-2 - TGTGCCAGCAGCAAAACCCATAGCGGGAGTACCGAGCAGTACTTC CASSKTHSGSTEQYF
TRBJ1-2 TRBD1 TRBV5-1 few TGCGCCAGCAGCCCCGGGACAGGGGGCCTGGGGAACTATGGCTACACCTTC CASSPGTGGLGNYGYTF
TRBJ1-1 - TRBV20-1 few TGCAGTGCTTGGGGAGGCACTGAAGCTTTCTTT CSAWGGTEAFF
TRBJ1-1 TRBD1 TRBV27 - TGTGCCAGCAGTTTCGGGACAGGGCGAACTGAAGCTTTCTTT CASSFGTGRTEAFF
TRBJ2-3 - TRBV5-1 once TGCGCCAGCAGCTCAACAACAGGCACAGATACGCAGTATTTT CASSSTTGTDTQYF
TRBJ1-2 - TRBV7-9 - TGTGCCAGCAGCTCCCCCGTCAATGCGGCGGTCTCGAGGGATGGCTACACCTTC CASSSPVNAAVSRDGYTF
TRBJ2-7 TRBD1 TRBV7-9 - TGTGCCAGCAGCTCGCGGACAGGGGTTGGCTACGAGCAGTACTTC CASSSRTGVGYEQYF
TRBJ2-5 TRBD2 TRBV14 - TGTGCCAGCAGCCGGGCTAGCGGGAATCAAGAGACCCAGTACTTC CASSRASGNQETQYF
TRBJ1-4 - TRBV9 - TGTGCCAGCAGCGTAGGAATTGGAGGGGCGGCTAATGAAAAACTGTTTTTT CASSVGIGGAANEKLFF
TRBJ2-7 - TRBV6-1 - TGTGCCAGCACTGAGAGTTTGTCCCTTACCTACGAGCAGTACTTC CASTESLSLTYEQYF
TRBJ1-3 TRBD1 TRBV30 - TGTGCCTGGGCCCTTGGGACAGCCAGCTCTGGAAACACCATATATTTT CAWALGTASSGNTIYF
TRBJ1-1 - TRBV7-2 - TGTGCCAGCAGCTTAGGAGGTGGTAGGGCAGGGGAAGCTTTCTTT CASSLGGGRAGEAFF
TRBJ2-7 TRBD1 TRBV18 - TGTGCCAGCTCACAGGGACAGCCTTACGAGCAGTACTTC CASSQGQPYEQYF
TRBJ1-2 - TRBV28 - TGTGCCAGCAGTTTAAACGGGAACTATGGCTACACCTTC CASSLNGNYGYTF
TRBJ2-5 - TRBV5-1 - TGCGCCAGCAGCTTGGGTTCTACTCAAGAGACCCAGTACTTC CASSLGSTQETQYF
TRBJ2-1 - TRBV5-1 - TGCGCCAGCGGGCCGACTAGTTCCAATGAGCAGTTCTTC CASGPTSSNEQFF
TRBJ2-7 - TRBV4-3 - TGCGCCAGCAGCCAAGATCGGGGAGTCTCCCCACCGTTTAACGAGCAGTACTTC CASSQDRGVSPPFNEQYF
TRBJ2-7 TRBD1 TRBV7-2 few TGTGCCAGCAGCTTACCCGGACAGGGGGCGCCTCACGAGCAGTACTTC CASSLPGQGAPHEQYF
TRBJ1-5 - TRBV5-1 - TGCGCCAGCAGCTTGGCAGGGGTTGGCAATCAGCCCCAGCATTTT CASSLAGVGNQPQHF
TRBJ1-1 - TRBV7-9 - TGTGCCAGCAGCTTAGGCCCGGGGATGAACACTGAAGCTTTCTTT CASSLGPGMNTEAFF
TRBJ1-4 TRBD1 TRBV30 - TGTGCCTGGAGTCCAACCGGGACAGGGGGCGAAAAACTGTTTTTT CAWSPTGTGGEKLFF
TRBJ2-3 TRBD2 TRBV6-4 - TGTGCCAGCAGTCCAAAGCGGGAGTGGGATACGCAGTATTTT CASSPKREWDTQYF
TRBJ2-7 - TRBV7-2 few TGTGCCAGCAGCTTAGTTGTGGGGAGCCCAGGGGTAGACGAGCAGTACTTC CASSLVVGSPGVDEQYF
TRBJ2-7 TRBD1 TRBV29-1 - TGCAGCGCGTGCCCTTGGGACAGCCCCTACGAGCAGTACTTC CSACPWDSPYEQYF
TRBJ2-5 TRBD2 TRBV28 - TGTGCCAGCAGTTGGGGACTACCGGGATATCGAACCCAGTACTTC CASSWGLPGYRTQYF
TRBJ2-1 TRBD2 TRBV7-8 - TGTGCCAGCAGCGTCGGGACTATCAATGAGCAGTTCTTC CASSVGTINEQFF
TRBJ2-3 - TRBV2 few TGTGCCAGCAGTGAATTTGGGGCTAGCACAGATACGCAGTATTTT CASSEFGASTDTQYF
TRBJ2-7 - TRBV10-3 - TGTGCCAACAGTGAAACGGCCTACGAGCAGTACTTC CANSETAYEQYF
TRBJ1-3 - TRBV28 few TGTGCCAGCAGTACGAATGACAGACCCTCTGGAAACACCATATATTTT CASSTNDRPSGNTIYF
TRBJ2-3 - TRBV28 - TGTGCCAGCAGACCCTACACCGGGGGAGTGGATACGCAGTATTTT CASRPYTGGVDTQYF
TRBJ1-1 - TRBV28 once TGTGCCAGCAGTTTATACTCGGACACTGAAGCTTTCTTT CASSLYSDTEAFF
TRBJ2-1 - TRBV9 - TGTGCCAGCAGCGAGGCGGCCGTAAGCGGCAATGAGCAGTTCTTC CASSEAAVSGNEQFF
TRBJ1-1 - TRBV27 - TGTGCCAGCAGTTTATTCAAGGGGACTGAAGCTTTCTTT CASSLFKGTEAFF
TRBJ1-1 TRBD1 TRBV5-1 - TGCGCCAGCAGCGCCCGGACAGGGAACACTGAAGCTTTCTTT CASSARTGNTEAFF
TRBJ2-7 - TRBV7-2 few TGTGCCAGCAGCCGGGAGCGAACAAACTACGAGCAGTACTTC CASSRERTNYEQYF
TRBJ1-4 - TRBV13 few TGTGCCAGCAGCTTAAATACGGGCAGGGTAAATGAAAAACTGTTTTTT CASSLNTGRVNEKLFF
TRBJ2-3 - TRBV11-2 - TGTGCCAGCAGCTTAGAAGGGACGGCGGGAATAGATACGCAGTATTTT CASSLEGTAGIDTQYF
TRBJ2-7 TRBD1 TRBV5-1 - TGCGCCAGCAGCCTAGGGACAGGGGTTCGCGAGCAGTACTTC CASSLGTGVREQYF
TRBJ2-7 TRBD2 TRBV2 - TGTGCCAGCAGAGGGGTAAGGGAGGGGACCTACGAGCAGTACTTC CASRGVREGTYEQYF
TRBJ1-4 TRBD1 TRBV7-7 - TGTGCTAGCAGCTTAACAGACAGGGCGCACGAAAAACTGTTTTTT CASSLTDRAHEKLFF